Listed below are T cell receptor beta chains from one sample, sequenced in a study of T cell responses to AZD1222 COVID-19 vaccine. Only in-frame clones appear in the TCRdb table, and some are missing; sequencing was by immunoSEQ multiplex PCR. Among 200,000 or so clones, approximately 91% were seen once, and the ten largest hold 0.95% to 1%. The source material was peripheral blood, sampled on day 0 of AZD1222 vaccination. Source of these receptors: an adult in good health. The CDR3 runs from the conserved cysteine through the conserved F or W. The D gene is left open where the match is weak. Some rows mark clone size as missing; the rest say once, few, many or name a class of expanded clone.

J | V | D | size | DNA | CDR3
TRBJ1-3 | TRBV9 | TRBD1 | - | TGTGCCAGCAGCGTAAGACAGGGAGCCCCTGGAAACACCATATATTTT | CASSVRQGAPGNTIYF
TRBJ2-3 | TRBV21-1 | - | few | TGTGCCAGCAGCCCACGCAACGAGGTTTTAGATACGCAGTATTTT | CASSPRNEVLDTQYF
TRBJ2-7 | TRBV6-2/TRBV6-3 | - | - | TGTGCCAGCAGTTACGGGACCCGGAGGTCCGAGCAGTACTTC | CASSYGTRRSEQYF
TRBJ2-7 | TRBV7-2 | TRBD2 | - | TGTGCCAGCAGCAAAATTACTAGCGGGGCCTACGAGCAGTACTTC | CASSKITSGAYEQYF
TRBJ2-3 | TRBV27 | - | - | TGTGCCAGCAGTTCCTTCGAGGCAGATACGCAGTATTTT | CASSSFEADTQYF
TRBJ2-5 | TRBV7-9 | - | - | TGTGCCAGCAGCTTTTCGGAAGTAGAAGAGACCCAGTACTTC | CASSFSEVEETQYF
TRBJ1-6 | TRBV28 | TRBD1 | - | TGTGCCAGCAGCCCCTCCCACAGGGGAGTAAGCCCCCTCCACTTT | CASSPSHRGVSPLHF
TRBJ1-6 | TRBV27 | TRBD1 | - | TGTGCCAGCAGTTTCGACAGGGCGCGGTCACCCCTCCACTTT | CASSFDRARSPLHF
TRBJ2-7 | TRBV4-1 | TRBD1 | - | TGCGCCAGCAGCCTTGGACAGGAGACCTACGAGCAGTACTTC | CASSLGQETYEQYF
TRBJ1-2 | TRBV7-9 | - | - | TGTGCCAGCAGCACACGCCTAGAAGCCCACTATGGCTACACCTTC | CASSTRLEAHYGYTF
TRBJ2-3 | TRBV12-3/TRBV12-4 | - | - | TGTGCCAGCAGGAGGGCGTCAGATACGCAGTATTTT | CASRRASDTQYF
TRBJ1-2 | TRBV24-1 | TRBD1 | - | TGTGCCACAGGCTCCGGGACAGAGAATTATGGCTACACCTTC | CATGSGTENYGYTF
TRBJ2-7 | TRBV27 | TRBD1 | once | TGTGCCAGCAGTTTAGCGCCGGACAGGGTCTCCTACGAGCAGTACTTC | CASSLAPDRVSYEQYF
TRBJ1-2 | TRBV7-8 | - | - | TGTGCCAGCAGCTTAGTCGGGCGGGGGGCTGGCTACACCTTC | CASSLVGRGAGYTF
TRBJ1-2 | TRBV19 | - | - | TGTGCCAGTAGTATGAGGCAGGCTAACTATGGCTACACCTTC | CASSMRQANYGYTF
TRBJ2-1 | TRBV10-1 | - | - | TGCGCCAGCGCCGCAGCGGGCGATGAGCAGTTCTTC | CASAAAGDEQFF
TRBJ1-2 | TRBV28 | - | few | TGTGCCAGCAGTCCCACACCTCAGGGGCGCGGAAGGGGCTACACCTTC | CASSPTPQGRGRGYTF
TRBJ1-1 | TRBV19 | - | - | TGTGCCAGTAGTATAGTTGGGGGCACCACTGAAGCTTTCTTT | CASSIVGGTTEAFF
TRBJ1-2 | TRBV6-5 | TRBD1 | - | TGTGCCAGCCACCGGGACAGTGGCTTCTACACCTTC | CASHRDSGFYTF
TRBJ1-4 | TRBV18 | - | - | TGTGCCAGCTCACCTCTCGCCCAGGGGCTAAATGAAAAACTGTTTTTT | CASSPLAQGLNEKLFF
TRBJ1-5 | TRBV18 | TRBD1 | - | TGTGCCAGCTCACCCCTGACAGGGGGAGGACAGCCCCAGCATTTT | CASSPLTGGGQPQHF
TRBJ1-5 | TRBV19 | TRBD1 | once | TGTGCCAGTAGTGCACGGACAGGGCGGAGACAGCCCCAGCATTTT | CASSARTGRRQPQHF